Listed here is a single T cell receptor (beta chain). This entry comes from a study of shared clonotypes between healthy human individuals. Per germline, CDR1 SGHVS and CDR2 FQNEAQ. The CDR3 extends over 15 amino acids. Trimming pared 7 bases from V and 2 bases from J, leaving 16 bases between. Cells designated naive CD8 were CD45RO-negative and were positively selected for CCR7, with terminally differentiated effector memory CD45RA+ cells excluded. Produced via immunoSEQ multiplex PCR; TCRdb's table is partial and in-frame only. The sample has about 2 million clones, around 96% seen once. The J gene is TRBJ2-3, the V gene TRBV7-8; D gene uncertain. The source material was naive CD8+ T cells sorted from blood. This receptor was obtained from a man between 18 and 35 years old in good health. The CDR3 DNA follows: TGTGCCAGCAAGCCTTGGTACACAACCACAGATACGCAGTATTTT. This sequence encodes CASKPWYTTTDTQYF.